What follows are 28 T cell receptor beta chains derived from one specimen sequenced in a study of human T cells and chemical hapten exposure. Time point noted: patch test 1, 2 weeks after DPC sensitization. Treatment described: therapeutic diphenylcyclopropenone sensitization with weekly scalp DPC. TCRdb fed the RACE reads into MiXCR, producing one record per CDR3 protein. The sample contains about 71,000 distinct CDR3 sequences, approximately 9.4% of which appear only once. Sequenced material: whole blood, taken in connection with sensitization to the hapten diphenylcyclopropenone (DPC). The receptors were gathered from a woman aged 35 to 49 with alopecia areata. Some clones in this sample may be carry-over from other donors' samples.

V is TRBV15 and J is TRBJ2-5, with 10 nucleotides matching TRBD2. The CDR3 extends over 16 amino acids. The V and J ends lost 0 bases and 5 bases, in that order; junction bases with no gene match: 6. The germline gives CDR1 LNHNV, CDR2 YYDKDF (reference sequence). CDR3 sequence: CATSRDLSGGAETQYF. The CDR3 DNA sequence: TGTGCCACCAGCAGAGACTTGAGCGGGGGGGCCGAGACCCAGTACTTC. The whole variable domain, filled in from reference TRBV15 and TRBJ2-5, reads DAMVIQNPRYQVTQFGKPVTLSCSQTLNHNVMYWYQQKSSQAPKLLFHYYDKDFNNEADTPDNFQSRRPNTSFCFLDIRSPGLGDTAMYLCATSRDLSGGAETQYFGPGTRLLVL.

At least ten counts were recorded for this clonotype. The J gene is TRBJ2-7, the V gene TRBV5-1; 9 nucleotides align to TRBD1. V lost 2 bases to trimming and J lost 6 bases; unmatched junction nucleotides: 6. Germline-derived CDR1 and CDR2 are SGHRS and YFSETQ. This CDR3 region has 14 residues. CDR3 nucleotides: TGCGCCAGCAGCTTAGACAGGGGGGTGTTCGAGCAGTACTTC. Translation: CASSLDRGVFEQYF.

This clonotype was detected many times. The V call is TRBV7-2, the J call TRBJ1-1; the D is unclear. In germline, CDR1 is SGHTA, CDR2 FQGNSA. The length of the CDR3 is 14 residues. With 6 bases removed from V and 1 base from J, the gap between germline ends came to 12 bases. In DNA form, the CDR3 reads TGTGCCAGCAGTTACAGAGCCCCGAACACTGAAGCTTTCTTT. Translation gives CASSYRAPNTEAFF.

This clonotype was recorded at least ten times. V and J are TRBV29-1 and TRBJ2-7; D remains unclear. The ends were cut back, 5 bases at V and 4 bases at J, with 9 bases in the middle. The CDR3 runs to 11 residues. In germline, CDR1 is SQVTM, CDR2 ANQGSEA. The CDR3 nucleotides read TGCAGCGTTCACATCAGATACGAGCAGTACTTC. Translated, it gives CSVHIRYEQYF.

This clonotype is labeled as medium-sized. The chain links TRBV13 to TRBJ1-6; no reliable D call. The length of the CDR3 is 15 residues. Germline CDR1 PRHDT, CDR2 FYEKMQ (reference sequence). The V end was cut by 2 bases, the J end by 7 bases, with 12 bases between. The CDR3 coding sequence is TGTGCCAGCAGCTTATCACTTGAAGCCAATTCACCCCTCCACTTT. Its translation is CASSLSLEANSPLHF. Full variable domain (remainder filled in from reference TRBV13 and TRBJ1-6): AAGVIQSPRHLIKEKRETATLKCYPIPRHDTVYWYQQGPGQDPQFLISFYEKMQSDKGSIPDRFSAQQFSDYHSELNMSSLELGDSALYFCASSLSLEANSPLHFGNGTRLTVT.

Ten or more counts support this clonotype. The chain is built from TRBV29-1 and TRBJ1-1; D is uncertain. V lost 8 bases and J 0 bases, leaving 7 bases between the germline ends. CDR1 is SQVTM and CDR2 is ANQGSEA in the germline V gene. The CDR3 sequence is 11 residues long. The CDR3 bases are TGCAGCTCGACGGTGAACACTGAAGCTTTCTTT. Its translation: CSSTVNTEAFF.

This clonotype has ten or more counts. The chain employs TRBV28 and TRBJ1-2; 10 bases are shared with TRBD1. The V gene end was trimmed by 3 bases and the J gene end by 5 bases; junction bases not matched to a gene: 6. This CDR3 is 15 amino acids long. Germline lookup yields CDR1 MDHEN and CDR2 SYDVKM. The CDR3 bases are TGTGCCAGCAGTTTCTTCCGACAGGGGGCATATGGCTACACCTTC. Amino acid sequence: CASSFFRQGAYGYTF.

This clonotype came up many times. This sequence joins TRBV30 and TRBJ1-5; D remains unclear. CDR3 length: 13 amino acids. V shed 0 bases and J shed 9 bases, with 12 bases lying between them. Germline CDR1 is GTSNPN and CDR2 is SVGIG (reference sequence). The CDR3 DNA reads TGTGCCTGGAGTGTGGCCAGTGTGGGGCCCCAGCATTTT. It encodes CAWSVASVGPQHF.

Details on this clonotype: A much larger clone lies one base from this, so it may be a read error. This chain joins TRBV6-5 and TRBJ2-4, with D perhaps matching TRBD2 (6 bases). From germline, CDR1 is MNHEY and CDR2 SVGAGI. The CDR3 consists of 15 residues. The DNA for the CDR3 is TGTGCCAGCAGTTACATCGCCAGCGGGCAAAACATTAAGTACTTC. It encodes CASSYIASGQNIKYF.

The rearrangement links TRBV7-2 to TRBJ2-3; 10 bases are a match to TRBD2. With V trimmed by 5 bases and J by 3 bases, 14 bases remained unmatched. Germline V gene sequence: CDR1 SGHTA, CDR2 FQGNSA. The CDR3 loop spans 18 amino acids. CDR3 sequence (DNA): TGTGCCAGCAGCCCCCTCGGGGGGAGCGGGGGGGTGACAGATACGCAGTATTTT. Translation gives CASSPLGGSGGVTDTQYF.

This clonotype was picked up many times. The rearrangement joins TRBV6-2 or TRBV6-3 to TRBJ1-1, with D uncertain. Trimming removed 6 bases from V and 1 base from J, with 12 bases in between. This CDR3 spans 14 amino acids. The germline V gene has CDR1 MNHEY and CDR2 SVGEGT. CDR3 DNA: TGTGCCAGCAGCCCCAATGCAGAGAACACTGAAGCTTTCTTT. Its protein is CASSPNAENTEAFF.

The CDR3 region is CASSPSGTASYEQYF. CDR3 nucleotides: TGTGCCAGCAGCCCGAGTGGGACAGCCTCCTACGAGCAGTACTTC. The V and J genes are TRBV3-1 and TRBJ2-7; TRBD1 matches 7 bases. Germline-derived CDR1 and CDR2 are LGHDT and YNNKEL (reference sequence). V was clipped by 4 bases and J by 0 bases; unmatched bases: 6. The CDR3 length is 15 residues.

This clonotype was seen many times. The chain combines TRBV29-1 with TRBJ2-1; no reliable D call. CDR3 size: 13 residues. The V gene lost 6 bases and the J gene lost 0 bases, with 9 bases spanning the gap. Per germline, CDR1 SQVTM and CDR2 ANQGSEA. The CDR3 here is CSVIPSSYNEQFF. The CDR3 DNA sequence: TGCAGCGTGATCCCTAGCTCCTACAATGAGCAGTTCTTC.

There are many counts of this clonotype. The chain carries TRBV6-5 and TRBJ2-6, with D possibly matching TRBD1 (6 bases). V lost 2 bases, J lost 2 bases, and 7 bases lay in between. CDR3 length equals 15 residues. The V gene's germline CDR1 is MNHEY and CDR2 SVGAGI. CDR3 sequence (DNA): TGTGCCAGCAGTTACAACAGGGCTGGGGCCAACGTCCTGACTTTC. It codes for CASSYNRAGANVLTF.

This clonotype was seen many times. This chain connects TRBV6-2 or TRBV6-3 to TRBJ1-5; D may be TRBD1 (5 bases). CDR3 size: 13 residues. Trimming pared 2 bases from V and 9 bases from J, leaving 11 bases between. Germline CDR1 and CDR2: MNHEY and SVGEGT. DNA for the CDR3: TGTGCCAGCAGTTACGCAGGGTCAAGGCCCCAGCATTTT. This sequence encodes CASSYAGSRPQHF.

There are many counts of this clonotype. The V gene is TRBV6-2 or TRBV6-3, the J gene TRBJ1-5, with D possibly TRBD1 on 6 matching bases. Trimming shortened V by 7 bases and J by 5 bases, and 18 bases separated the two germline ends. The germline V gene encodes CDR1 MNHEY and CDR2 SVGEGT. This CDR3 contains 15 residues. DNA of the CDR3: TGTGCCAGCACACAAGGTTACAGGGAACATCAGCCCCAGCATTTT. This gives the protein CASTQGYREHQPQHF.

This clonotype appeared a few times. This sequence joins TRBV12-3 or TRBV12-4 and TRBJ2-3; D uncertain. The CDR3 is 12 residues long. V dropped 3 bases and J dropped 4 bases, with 5 bases sitting between them. CDR3 DNA: TGTGCCAGCAGTTTTTATTCAGATACGCAGTATTTT. This translates into CASSFYSDTQYF.

This clonotype was counted many times. The chain recombines TRBV4-3 with TRBJ1-1; 8 nucleotides match TRBD1. Germline V gene lookup returns CDR1 LGHNA and CDR2 YSLEER. The CDR3 spans 18 residues. V trimming: 4 bases; J trimming: 1 base; junction bases outside the gene matches: 14. The CDR3 reads CASSPSPWGGTGNTEAFF. CDR3 bases: TGCGCCAGCAGCCCCTCCCCCTGGGGCGGGACAGGGAACACTGAAGCTTTCTTT.

This chain connects TRBV29-1 to TRBJ2-1; no reliable D call. V gave up 7 bases and J gave up 4 bases, with 5 bases separating them. CDR3 length equals 10 residues. Germline V gene data show CDR1 as SQVTM and CDR2 as ANQGSEA. The CDR3 nucleotides read TGCAGCGGCAGGTACAATGAGCAGTTCTTC. As protein: CSGRYNEQFF.

This clonotype occurred many times. This rearrangement joins TRBV29-1 to TRBJ2-4, with 7 bases that match TRBD1. Germline CDR1 reads SQVTM; CDR2 reads ANQGSEA. The CDR3 is made up of 13 amino acids. V lost 3 bases to trimming and J lost 4 bases; unmatched junction nucleotides: 3. CDR3 DNA sequence: TGCAGCGTTGATTTACAGGGGAAAAACATTCAGTACTTC. Its translation: CSVDLQGKNIQYF.

This clonotype was seen at least ten times. The V call is TRBV6-2 or TRBV6-3, the J call TRBJ1-5, with D unclear. Germline CDR1 MNHEY, CDR2 SVGEGT. The ends were cut back, 2 bases at V and 1 base at J, with 12 bases in the middle. The CDR3 spans 16 residues. The CDR3 protein is CASSYTPGLSNQPQHF. The CDR3 DNA follows: TGTGCCAGCAGTTACACCCCGGGTTTAAGCAATCAGCCCCAGCATTTT.

The rearrangement uses TRBV4-1 and TRBJ1-1, with unresolved D. The CDR3 spans 13 residues. Germline V gene data show CDR1 as MGHRA and CDR2 as YSYEKL. V lost 2 bases, J lost 1 base, and 5 bases lay in between. The CDR3 DNA is TGCGCCAGCAGCCAATATAAGAACACTGAAGCTTTCTTT. Amino acids: CASSQYKNTEAFF.

This clonotype has at least ten counts. The V gene is TRBV30, the J gene TRBJ1-2, with a possible D match to TRBD1 (5 bases). V was trimmed by 2 bases and J by 3 bases, leaving 10 bases between them. Per the germline V gene, CDR1 is GTSNPN and CDR2 is SVGIG (reference sequence). The CDR3 contains 13 residues. CDR3 sequence: CAWSFGAYYGYTF. The CDR3 coding sequence is TGTGCCTGGAGTTTTGGGGCGTACTATGGCTACACCTTC. Full variable domain (rest looked up from reference TRBV30 and TRBJ1-2): SQTIHQWPATLVQPVGSPLSLECTVEGTSNPNLYWYRQAAGRGLQLLFYSVGIGQISSEVPQNLSASRPQDRQFILSSKKLLLSDSGFYLCAWSFGAYYGYTFGSGTRLTVV.

The chain carries TRBV7-2 and TRBJ1-4; a possible D gene is TRBD1 (6 bases). V lost 2 bases and J 4 bases, leaving 11 bases between the germline ends. The CDR3 is made up of 15 amino acids. Germline V gene lookup returns CDR1 SGHTA and CDR2 FQGNSA. CDR3 DNA: TGTGCCAGCAGCTTACAGACAGGCTTTAATGAAAAACTGTTTTTT. The encoded protein is CASSLQTGFNEKLFF.

This clonotype was picked up many times. V gene TRBV7-9 combines with J gene TRBJ2-3; the match to TRBD1 covers 8 bases. J was trimmed by 6 bases and V by 5 bases; bases with no gene match: 7. The length of the CDR3 is 14 residues. Germline CDR1 reads SEHNR; CDR2 reads FQNEAQ (reference sequence). The CDR3 nucleotides read TGTGCCAGCAGCCCCGACAGGGGATACGATACGCAGTATTTT. Protein: CASSPDRGYDTQYF.

This clonotype was recorded many times. V usage is TRBV7-9 and J usage is TRBJ2-5, with 7 positions matching TRBD1. CDR3 size: 16 residues. Unmatched junction bases numbered 6, after V lost 0 bases and J lost 2 bases. The germline V gene has CDR1 SEHNR and CDR2 FQNEAQ (reference sequence). CDR3 protein: CASSLAPGQYQETQYF. The CDR3 region has the DNA TGTGCCAGCAGCTTAGCGCCGGGACAGTATCAAGAGACCCAGTACTTC.

This clonotype was detected many times. J is TRBJ1-1 and V is TRBV6-1; TRBD1 aligns across 8 bases. The germline gives CDR1 MNHNS, CDR2 SASEGT. Trimming took 5 bases from V and 4 from J; bases not matched to a gene: 3. The CDR3 has 13 amino acids. CDR3 sequence: CASSPQGGTEAFF. In DNA, the CDR3 is TGTGCCAGCAGTCCACAGGGGGGCACTGAAGCTTTCTTT.

This clonotype has at least ten counts. The chain carries TRBV12-3 or TRBV12-4 and TRBJ1-6; D is uncertain. The CDR3 has 17 amino acids. Trimming cost V 5 bases and J 7 bases, with 21 bases left between them. The CDR3: CASSPLPTPDGNSPLHF. CDR3 nucleotides: TGTGCCAGCAGTCCTCTCCCGACTCCGGACGGGAATTCACCCCTCCACTTT.